A single sample gave rise to the 3 T cell receptor beta chains below, sequenced in a study of graft-versus-host responses after intestinal transplantation (dated by TCRdb to about 2021). What this sample's time point label stands for: cells obtained before transplantation from donor or recipient. In mixed lymphocyte reactions, approximately 200,000 CFSE-labeled pre-transplant responders were plated with approximately 200,000 irradiated violet-dye-labeled stimulators and cultured for less than seven days. Library preparation used the immunoSEQ multiplex PCR assay. The source is immuneACCESS, and TCRdb retained only in-frame sequences with V and J called. Part of the clones is not carried over; for the studies checked, unresolved V genes explain less than half of this, and the remainder is unexplained. The sample has roughly 15,000 clones on record, about a third of them singletons. The top ten clones comprise around 2.3% of the sample.

The sample was alloreactive CD8+ T cells from a mixed lymphocyte reaction culture, taken before intestinal transplant. The cell subset or site tag for this specimen amounts to: CFSE-low proliferating T cells sorted from roughly six-day pre-transplant mixed lymphocyte reaction (GvH or HvG direction). The receptors were gathered from a human patient who received an intestinal transplant.

The genes are TRBV29-1 and TRBJ2-2; no clear D gene. The CDR3 contains 13 residues. Trimming took off 7 bases at V and 1 base at J, with 10 bases between the two ends. CDR1 is SQVTM and CDR2 is ANQGSEA in the germline V gene. The DNA for the CDR3 is TGCAGCGGGATACGAGGGAACACCGGGGAGCTGTTTTTT. This sequence encodes CSGIRGNTGELFF.

With regard to this clone: The germline gene is not matched at one end of the junction; a read error may be the cause. The J gene is TRBJ2-4, the V gene TRBV12-5; the D is unclear. Germline V lookup: CDR1 LGHNT, CDR2 FRNRAP. There are 8 residues in the CDR3. The CDR3 region is CASEGSDF. In DNA, the CDR3 is TGTGCTAGTGAGGGTTCGGACTTC.

The chain uses TRBV7-6 and TRBJ1-2, with 7 bases that match TRBD1. Germline CDR1 is SGHVS and CDR2 is FNYEAQ. The CDR3 contains 15 residues. The V segment lost 1 base and the J segment 6 bases; nucleotides outside the gene matches: 8. CDR3 in amino acids: CASSLEPGGGNGYTF. DNA of the CDR3: TGTGCCAGCAGCTTAGAGCCAGGGGGAGGGAATGGCTACACCTTC.